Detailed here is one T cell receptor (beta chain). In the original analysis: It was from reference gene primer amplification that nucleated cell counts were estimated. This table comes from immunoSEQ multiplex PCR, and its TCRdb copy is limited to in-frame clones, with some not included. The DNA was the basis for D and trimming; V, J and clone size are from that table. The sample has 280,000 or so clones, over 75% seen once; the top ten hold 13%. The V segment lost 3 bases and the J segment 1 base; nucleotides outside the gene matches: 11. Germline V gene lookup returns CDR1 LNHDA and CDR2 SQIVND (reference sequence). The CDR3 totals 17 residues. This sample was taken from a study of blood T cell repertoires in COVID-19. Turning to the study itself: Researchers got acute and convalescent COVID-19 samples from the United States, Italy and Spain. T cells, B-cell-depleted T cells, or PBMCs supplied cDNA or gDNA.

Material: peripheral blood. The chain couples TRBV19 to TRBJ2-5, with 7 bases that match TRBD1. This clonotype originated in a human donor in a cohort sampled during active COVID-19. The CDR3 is CASSMGQLLNSQETQYF. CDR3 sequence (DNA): TGTGCCAGTAGTATGGGACAGCTCTTAAACTCCCAAGAGACCCAGTACTTC.